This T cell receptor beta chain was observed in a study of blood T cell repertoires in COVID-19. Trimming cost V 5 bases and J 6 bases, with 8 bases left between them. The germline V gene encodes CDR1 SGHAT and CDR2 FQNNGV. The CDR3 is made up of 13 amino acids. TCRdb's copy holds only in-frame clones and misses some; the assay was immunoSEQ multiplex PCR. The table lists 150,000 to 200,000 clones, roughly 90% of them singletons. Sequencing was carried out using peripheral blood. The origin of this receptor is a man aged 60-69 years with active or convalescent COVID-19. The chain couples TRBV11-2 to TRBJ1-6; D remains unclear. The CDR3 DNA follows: TGTGCCAGCAGCCGAGATCTTAATTCACCCCTCCACTTT. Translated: CASSRDLNSPLHF.